The 5 T cell receptor beta chains below were found in one sample sequenced in a study of Ad26.COV2.S vaccination and SARS-CoV-2 variants. This sample's treatment: roughly 19 received Ad26.COV2.S at low or high dose, single or two shots; about 5 received placebo; per-sample allocation not given. Following the first vaccine or placebo injection, samples were taken on day 63. Only in-frame clones appear in the TCRdb table, and some are missing; sequencing was by immunoSEQ multiplex PCR. The sample consists of about 350,000 clones, around 83% of them appearing once. The material was peripheral blood, obtained in a trial of Ad26.COV2.S vaccine versus placebo. These receptor sequences come from a person aged 18-60 years who received the Ad26.COV2.S COVID-19 vaccine or a placebo.

This chain links TRBV5-1 with TRBJ2-1; TRBD2 is a possible D gene (6 bases). Trimming stripped 3 bases from V and 7 bases from J, with 20 bases between. The germline V gene has CDR1 SGHRS and CDR2 YFSETQ. The CDR3 length is 16 residues. CDR3 coding DNA: TGCGCCAGCAGCTGGGCGGGGACCCGGGGTTCAAATGAGCAGTTCTTC. It encodes CASSWAGTRGSNEQFF.

The chain employs TRBV28 and TRBJ2-1, with TRBD1 matching over 10 bases. The length of the CDR3 is 15 residues. Trimming cost V 7 bases and J 4 bases; bases outside gene matches: 7. Germline lookup yields CDR1 MDHEN and CDR2 SYDVKM. CDR3 in amino acids: CASNKGQGRYNEQFF. The CDR3 coding sequence is TGTGCCAGCAATAAGGGACAGGGGAGGTACAATGAGCAGTTCTTC.

V and J are TRBV18 and TRBJ2-2; D is ambiguous. The V and J ends lost 3 bases and 4 bases respectively, with 9 bases between them. Germline CDR1 reads KGHSH; CDR2 reads LQKENI. The CDR3 runs to 14 residues. The CDR3 here is CASSPARATGELFF. The CDR3 DNA reads TGTGCCAGCTCACCCGCCCGAGCCACCGGGGAGCTGTTTTTT.

The V gene is TRBV19, the J gene TRBJ2-1; possible D gene TRBD2, 6 bases. The V gene's germline CDR1 is LNHDA and CDR2 SQIVND (reference sequence). The length of the CDR3 is 15 residues. Trimming took 0 bases from V and 7 from J, leaving 13 bases between them. DNA for the CDR3: TGTGCCAGTAGTATAGAAGGGCGGGGATCAAATGAGCAGTTCTTC. Encoded protein: CASSIEGRGSNEQFF.

The J gene is TRBJ2-1, the V gene TRBV5-1, with D maybe TRBD1 (6 bases). This CDR3 comprises 16 residues. Germline assignment: CDR1 SGHRS and CDR2 YFSETQ. Between the trimmed V and J ends, which lost 0 bases and 4 bases, there was a span of 14 bases. The DNA of the CDR3 is TGCGCCAGCAGCTTGGTGAGTGGGACAAATTACAATGAGCAGTTCTTC. This translates into CASSLVSGTNYNEQFF.